This T cell receptor beta chain derives from a study of blood T cell repertoires in COVID-19. Looked up from germline, CDR1 is SGHTA and CDR2 is FQGTGA. This CDR3 has 17 amino acids. V was shortened by 4 bases and J by 0 bases, with 13 bases between the two germline ends. TCRdb's table, derived via immunoSEQ multiplex PCR, lists solely in-frame clones and lacks some. Here the sample spans approximately 200,000 clones, 80% to 85% being singletons. This clonotype was sampled from a woman aged 80 or older with COVID-19, enrolled during active disease. The chain combines TRBV7-3 with TRBJ2-6, with D perhaps matching TRBD1 (5 bases). Specimen: peripheral blood. CDR3 DNA sequence: TGTGCCAGCAGCTCCTCAACAGGCTTCTCTGGGGCCAACGTCCTGACTTTC. Translated, it gives CASSSSTGFSGANVLTF.